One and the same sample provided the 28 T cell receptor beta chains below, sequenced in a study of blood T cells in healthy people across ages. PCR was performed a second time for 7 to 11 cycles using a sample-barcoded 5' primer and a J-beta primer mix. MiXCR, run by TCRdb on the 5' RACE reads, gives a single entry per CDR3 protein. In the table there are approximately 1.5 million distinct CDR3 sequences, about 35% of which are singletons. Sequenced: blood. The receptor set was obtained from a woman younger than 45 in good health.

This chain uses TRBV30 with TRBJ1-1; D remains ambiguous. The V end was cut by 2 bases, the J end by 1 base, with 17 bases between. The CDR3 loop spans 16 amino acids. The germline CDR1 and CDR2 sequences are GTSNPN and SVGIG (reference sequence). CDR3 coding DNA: TGTGCCTGGAGTTCTGTTTCCGGGCCACCGAACACTGAAGCTTTCTTT. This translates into CAWSSVSGPPNTEAFF.

CDR3 sequence: CASQKDGLLEEQYF. CDR3 bases: TGTGCCAGCCAAAAAGACGGACTGCTGGAAGAGCAGTACTTC. The rearrangement uses TRBV6-1 and TRBJ2-7; tentative D call: TRBD2 (5 bases). V was cut by 8 bases and J by 7 bases, with 21 bases left in between. In germline, CDR1 is MNHNS, CDR2 SASEGT. The CDR3 loop spans 14 amino acids.

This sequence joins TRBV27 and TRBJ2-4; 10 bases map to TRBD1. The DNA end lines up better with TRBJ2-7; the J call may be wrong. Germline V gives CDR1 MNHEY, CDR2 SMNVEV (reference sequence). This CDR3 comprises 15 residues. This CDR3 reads CASSLSGQGFHEQYF. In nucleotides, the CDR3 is TGTGCCAGCAGTTTATCGGGACAGGGGTTTCACGAGCAGTACTTC.

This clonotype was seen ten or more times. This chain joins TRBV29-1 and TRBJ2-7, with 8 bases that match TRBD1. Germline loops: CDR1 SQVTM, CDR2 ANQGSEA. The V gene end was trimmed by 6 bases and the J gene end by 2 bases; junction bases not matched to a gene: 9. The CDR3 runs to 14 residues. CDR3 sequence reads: CSVGSGQGAYEQYF. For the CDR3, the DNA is TGCAGCGTGGGATCTGGACAGGGCGCCTACGAGCAGTACTTC.

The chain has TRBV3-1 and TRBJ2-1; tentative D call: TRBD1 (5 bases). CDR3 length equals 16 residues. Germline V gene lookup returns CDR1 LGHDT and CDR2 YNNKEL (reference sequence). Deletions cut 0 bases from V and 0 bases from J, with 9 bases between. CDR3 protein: CASSQDWGHSYNEQFF. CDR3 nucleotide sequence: TGTGCCAGCAGCCAAGATTGGGGCCACTCCTACAATGAGCAGTTCTTC.

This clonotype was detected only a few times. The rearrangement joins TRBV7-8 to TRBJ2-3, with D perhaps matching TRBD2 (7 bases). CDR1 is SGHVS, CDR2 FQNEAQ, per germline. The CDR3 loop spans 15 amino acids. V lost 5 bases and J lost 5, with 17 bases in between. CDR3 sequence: CASSPEGGSGDTQYF. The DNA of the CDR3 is TGTGCCAGCAGCCCCGAGGGGGGGTCGGGAGATACGCAGTATTTT. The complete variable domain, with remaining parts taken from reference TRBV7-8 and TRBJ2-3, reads GAGVSQSPRYKVAKRGQDVALRCDPISGHVSLFWYQQALGQGPEFLTYFQNEAQLDKSGLPSDRFFAERPEGSVSTLKIQRTQQEDSAVYLCASSPEGGSGDTQYFGPGTRLTVL.

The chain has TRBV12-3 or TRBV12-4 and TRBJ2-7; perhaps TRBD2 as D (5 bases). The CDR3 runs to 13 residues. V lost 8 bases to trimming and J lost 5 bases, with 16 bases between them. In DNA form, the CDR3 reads TGTGCCAGCCGTTCGGGGTATGGAGACGAGCAGTACTTC. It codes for CASRSGYGDEQYF.

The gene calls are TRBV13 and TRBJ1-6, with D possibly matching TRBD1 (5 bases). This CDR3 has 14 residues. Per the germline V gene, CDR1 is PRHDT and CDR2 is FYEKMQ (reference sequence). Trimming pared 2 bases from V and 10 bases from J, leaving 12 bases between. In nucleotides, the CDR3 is TGTGCCAGCAGCTTATTTCTTGAGGGGTCACCCCTCCACTTT. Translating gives CASSLFLEGSPLHF.

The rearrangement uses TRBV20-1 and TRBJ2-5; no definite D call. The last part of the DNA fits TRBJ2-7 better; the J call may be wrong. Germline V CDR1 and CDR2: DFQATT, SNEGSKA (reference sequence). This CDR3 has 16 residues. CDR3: CSARDQAWALLYEQYF. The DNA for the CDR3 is TGCAGTGCTAGAGATCAAGCGTGGGCCTTGCTCTACGAGCAGTACTTC.

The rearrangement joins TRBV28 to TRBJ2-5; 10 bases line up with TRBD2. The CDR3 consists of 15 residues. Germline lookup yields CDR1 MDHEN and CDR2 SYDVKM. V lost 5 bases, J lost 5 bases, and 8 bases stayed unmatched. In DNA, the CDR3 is TGTGCCAGCAGTCGGCTAGCGGGAGACGGGGAGACCCAGTACTTC. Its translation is CASSRLAGDGETQYF.

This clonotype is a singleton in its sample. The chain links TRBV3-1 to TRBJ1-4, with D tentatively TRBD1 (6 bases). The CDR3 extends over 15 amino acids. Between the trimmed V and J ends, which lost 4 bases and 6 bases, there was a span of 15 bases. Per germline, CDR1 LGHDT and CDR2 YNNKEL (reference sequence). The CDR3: CASSPIGGRDEKLFF. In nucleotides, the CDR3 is TGTGCCAGCAGCCCCATAGGGGGGAGGGATGAAAAACTGTTTTTT.

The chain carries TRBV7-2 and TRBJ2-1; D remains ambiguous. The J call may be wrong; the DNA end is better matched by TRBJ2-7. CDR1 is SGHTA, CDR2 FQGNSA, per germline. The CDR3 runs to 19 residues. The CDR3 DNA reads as TGTGCCAGCAGCCCACGAACCAGTCCTCTGACGAGCTCCTACAATGAGCAGTACTTC. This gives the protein CASSPRTSPLTSSYNEQYF.

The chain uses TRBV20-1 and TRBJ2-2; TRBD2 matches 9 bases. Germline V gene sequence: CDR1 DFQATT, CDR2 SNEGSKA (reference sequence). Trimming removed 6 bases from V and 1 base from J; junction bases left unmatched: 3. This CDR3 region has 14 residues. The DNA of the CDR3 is TGCAGTGCGCCTAGCGGGATGAACACCGGGGAGCTGTTTTTT. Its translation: CSAPSGMNTGELFF.

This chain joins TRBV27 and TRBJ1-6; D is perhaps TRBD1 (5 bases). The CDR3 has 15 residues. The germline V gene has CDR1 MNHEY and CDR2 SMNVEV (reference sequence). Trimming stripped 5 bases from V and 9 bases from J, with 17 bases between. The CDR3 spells CASSPGTVGFSPLHF. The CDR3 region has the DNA TGTGCCAGCAGTCCAGGGACGGTTGGGTTTTCACCCCTCCACTTT.

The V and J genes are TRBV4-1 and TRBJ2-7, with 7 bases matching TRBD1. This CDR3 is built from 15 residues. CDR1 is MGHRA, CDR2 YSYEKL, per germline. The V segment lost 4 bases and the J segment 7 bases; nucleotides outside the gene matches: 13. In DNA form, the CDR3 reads TGCGCCAGCAGCCCGCTGGGGACAGCCGGGCAAGAGCAGTACTTC. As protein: CASSPLGTAGQEQYF.

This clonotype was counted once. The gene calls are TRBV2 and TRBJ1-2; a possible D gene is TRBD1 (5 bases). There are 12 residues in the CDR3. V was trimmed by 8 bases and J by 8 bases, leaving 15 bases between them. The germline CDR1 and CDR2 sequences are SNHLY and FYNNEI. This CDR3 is CASEWGTGGYTF. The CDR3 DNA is TGTGCCAGCGAGTGGGGGACTGGAGGCTACACCTTC.

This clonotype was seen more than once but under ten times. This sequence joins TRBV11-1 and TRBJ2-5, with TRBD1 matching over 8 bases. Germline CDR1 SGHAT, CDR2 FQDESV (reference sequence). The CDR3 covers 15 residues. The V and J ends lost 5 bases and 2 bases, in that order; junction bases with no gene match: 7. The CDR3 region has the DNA TGTGCCAGCAGCCGAGGGACAGGCCGACAAGAGACCCAGTACTTC. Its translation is CASSRGTGRQETQYF.

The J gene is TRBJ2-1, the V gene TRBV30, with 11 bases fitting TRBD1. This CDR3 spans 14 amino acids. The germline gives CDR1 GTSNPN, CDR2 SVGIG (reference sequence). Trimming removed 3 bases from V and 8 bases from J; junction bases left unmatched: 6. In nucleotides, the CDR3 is TGTGCCTGGAGACCGGGACAGGGGGTCGATGAGCAGTTCTTC. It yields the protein CAWRPGQGVDEQFF.

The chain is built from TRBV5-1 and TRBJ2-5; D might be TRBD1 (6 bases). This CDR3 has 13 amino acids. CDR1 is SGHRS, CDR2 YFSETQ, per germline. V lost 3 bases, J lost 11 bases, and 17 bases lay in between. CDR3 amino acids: CASSSSGGNEQYF. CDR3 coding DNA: TGCGCCAGCAGCTCATCTGGGGGCAATGAGCAGTACTTC.

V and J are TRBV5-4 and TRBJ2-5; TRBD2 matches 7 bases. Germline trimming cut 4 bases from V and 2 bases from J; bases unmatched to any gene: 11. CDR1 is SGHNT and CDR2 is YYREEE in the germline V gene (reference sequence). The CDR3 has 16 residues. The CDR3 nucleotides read TGTGCCAGCAGCGCTGGACTAGGGGTGGGGCAAGAGACCCAGTACTTC. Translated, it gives CASSAGLGVGQETQYF.

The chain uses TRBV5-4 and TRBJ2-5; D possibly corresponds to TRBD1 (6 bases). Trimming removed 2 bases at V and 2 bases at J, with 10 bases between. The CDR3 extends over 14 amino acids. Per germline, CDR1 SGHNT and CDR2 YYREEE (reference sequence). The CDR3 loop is CASSFPQGQETQYF. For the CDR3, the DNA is TGTGCCAGCAGCTTCCCACAGGGACAAGAGACCCAGTACTTC.

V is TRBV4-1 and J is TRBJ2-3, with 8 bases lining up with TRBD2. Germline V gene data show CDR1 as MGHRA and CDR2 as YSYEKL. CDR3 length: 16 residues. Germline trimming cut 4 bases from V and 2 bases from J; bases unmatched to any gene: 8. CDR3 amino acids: CASSLMTAGDTDTQYF. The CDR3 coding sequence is TGCGCCAGCAGCCTCATGACAGCGGGGGACACAGATACGCAGTATTTT.

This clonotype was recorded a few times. The CDR3 DNA is TGTGCCAGCAGTTTAGGTCCAGCCCACGAGCAGTACTTC. Amino acid sequence: CASSLGPAHEQYF. The genes are TRBV27 and TRBJ2-7; D is unclear. CDR1 MNHEY and CDR2 SMNVEV come from the germline V gene (reference sequence). V was clipped by 2 bases and J by 5 bases, with 10 bases between them. This CDR3 has 13 amino acids.

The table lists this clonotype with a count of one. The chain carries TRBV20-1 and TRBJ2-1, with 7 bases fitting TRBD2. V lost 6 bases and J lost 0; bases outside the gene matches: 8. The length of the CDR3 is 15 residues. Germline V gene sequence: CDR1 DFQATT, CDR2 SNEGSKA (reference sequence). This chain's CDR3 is CSARPLAASYNEQFF. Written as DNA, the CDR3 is TGCAGTGCCCGTCCCCTAGCGGCCTCCTACAATGAGCAGTTCTTC.

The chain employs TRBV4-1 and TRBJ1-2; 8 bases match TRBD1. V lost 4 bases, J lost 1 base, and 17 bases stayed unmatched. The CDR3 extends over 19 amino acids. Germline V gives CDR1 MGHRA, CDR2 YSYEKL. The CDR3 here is CASSPGAGTGTGYNYGYTF. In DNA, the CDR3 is TGCGCCAGCAGCCCCGGAGCCGGGACAGGTACAGGGTATAACTATGGCTACACCTTC.

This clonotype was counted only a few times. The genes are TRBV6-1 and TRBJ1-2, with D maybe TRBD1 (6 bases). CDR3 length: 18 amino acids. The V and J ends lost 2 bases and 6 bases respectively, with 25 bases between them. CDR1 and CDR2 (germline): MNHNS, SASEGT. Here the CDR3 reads CASSETIWDTEGFDGYTF. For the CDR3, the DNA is TGTGCCAGCAGTGAAACTATCTGGGACACGGAAGGGTTTGATGGCTACACCTTC.

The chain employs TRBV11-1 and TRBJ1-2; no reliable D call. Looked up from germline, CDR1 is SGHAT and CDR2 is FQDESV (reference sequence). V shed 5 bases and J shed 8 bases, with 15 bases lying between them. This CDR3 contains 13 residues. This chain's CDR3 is CASSTGQTGGYTF. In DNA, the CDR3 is TGTGCCAGCAGCACCGGCCAGACGGGAGGCTACACCTTC.

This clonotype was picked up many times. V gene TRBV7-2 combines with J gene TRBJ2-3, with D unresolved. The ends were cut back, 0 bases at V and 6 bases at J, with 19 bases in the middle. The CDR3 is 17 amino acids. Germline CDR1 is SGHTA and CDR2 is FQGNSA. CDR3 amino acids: CASSLARRGPPSDTQYF. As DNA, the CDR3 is TGTGCCAGCAGCTTAGCCCGTCGAGGTCCCCCATCTGATACGCAGTATTTT.